This is a list of T cell receptor beta chains from one sample in a study of shared clonotypes between healthy human individuals. Produced via immunoSEQ multiplex PCR; TCRdb's table is partial and in-frame only. The data contain about 2.1 million clones, just over 90% of them singletons. Sequencing was carried out using naive CD8+ T cells from PBMCs. The receptor set was obtained from a man aged 18 to 35 in good health. Some clones in this sample may be carry-over from other donors' samples. CDR3s include the opening cysteine and the closing phenylalanine or tryptophan. D genes are given only for firm matches. Size values are once, few and many counts, or a class for expanded clones, and some rows have none.

d_call	v_call	j_call	clone_size	cdr3_aa	cdr3_nt
NA	TRBV7-9	TRBJ2-7	NA	CASSPRDSTGEQYF	TGTGCCAGCAGCCCAAGGGACTCAACCGGCGAGCAGTACTTC
TRBD2	TRBV19	TRBJ2-1	NA	CASSGRAWNEQFF	TGTGCCAGTAGCGGGAGGGCCTGGAATGAGCAGTTCTTC
NA	TRBV27	TRBJ1-1	NA	CASSLSLRVKAFF	TGTGCCAGCAGTTTGAGCTTAAGGGTTAAAGCTTTCTTT
TRBD1	TRBV29-1	TRBJ2-7	NA	CSVFGGQGEGSYEQYF	TGCAGCGTTTTTGGAGGACAGGGCGAAGGGTCCTACGAGCAGTACTTC
NA	TRBV4-1	TRBJ1-1	NA	CASGIRDTEAFF	TGCGCCAGCGGTATTAGGGACACTGAAGCTTTCTTT
NA	TRBV29-1	TRBJ2-5	once	CSVGAAGETQYF	TGCAGCGTTGGGGCAGCAGGAGAGACCCAGTACTTC
NA	TRBV28	TRBJ2-2	NA	CASSPFRRDLNTGELFF	TGTGCCAGCAGTCCATTTCGACGGGACTTAAACACCGGGGAGCTGTTTTTT
NA	TRBV6-5	TRBJ2-7	NA	CASSYSLGPSLDEQYF	TGTGCCAGCAGTTACTCCCTAGGCCCCTCGCTGGACGAGCAGTACTTC
NA	TRBV15	TRBJ1-4	NA	CATSASHAGNREKLFF	TGTGCCACCAGCGCCTCGCACGCAGGGAATCGTGAAAAACTGTTTTTT
TRBD1	TRBV9	TRBJ2-7	NA	CASSVTGTGGPYEQYF	TGTGCCAGCAGCGTAACCGGGACAGGGGGGCCCTACGAGCAGTACTTC
NA	TRBV6-1	TRBJ2-3	NA	CASSEARGGGLTDTQYF	TGTGCCAGCAGTGAAGCTCGGGGCGGGGGCCTCACAGATACGCAGTATTTT
TRBD2	TRBV7-6	TRBJ2-7	NA	CASSLRLAGTYEQYF	TGTGCCAGCAGCCTCAGACTAGCGGGGACCTACGAGCAGTACTTC
TRBD2	TRBV9	TRBJ2-1	NA	CASSVLTSGSGNEQFF	TGTGCCAGCAGCGTCCTAACTAGCGGGAGTGGTAATGAGCAGTTCTTC
TRBD2	TRBV27	TRBJ2-5	NA	CASSLLASGSSETQYF	TGTGCCAGCAGTTTGTTGGCTAGCGGGAGCTCAGAGACCCAGTACTTC
NA	TRBV29-1	TRBJ1-1	NA	CSVEQNMNTEAFF	TGCAGCGTGGAGCAAAATATGAACACTGAAGCTTTCTTT
NA	TRBV5-8	TRBJ2-1	NA	CASSPPGIYNEQFF	TGTGCCAGCAGCCCCCCGGGGATTTACAATGAGCAGTTCTTC
TRBD2	TRBV11-2	TRBJ2-5	NA	CASSPTLAGGWETQYF	TGTGCCAGCAGCCCAACACTAGCGGGAGGTTGGGAGACCCAGTACTTC
NA	TRBV19	TRBJ2-7	NA	CASISTGEQYF	TGTGCCAGCATAAGTACGGGGGAGCAGTACTTC
TRBD2	TRBV28	TRBJ2-1	once	CASSLRGLAGRVGFF	TGTGCCAGCAGTTTAAGAGGACTAGCGGGAAGGGTGGGGTTCTTC
TRBD1	TRBV30	TRBJ2-7	NA	CAWGTGGHEQYF	TGTGCCTGGGGGACAGGGGGCCACGAGCAGTACTTC
TRBD2	TRBV7-9	TRBJ2-7	NA	CASSLSGTSYEQYF	TGTGCCAGCAGCCTTAGCGGGACCTCTTACGAGCAGTACTTC
TRBD2	TRBV7-2	TRBJ2-1	NA	CASSIFSGSSYNEQFF	TGTGCCAGCAGCATCTTTAGCGGGAGCTCCTACAATGAGCAGTTCTTC
TRBD2	TRBV28	TRBJ2-5	NA	CASSADGGVAGQETQYF	TGTGCCAGCAGTGCCGATGGGGGGGTAGCGGGACAAGAGACCCAGTACTTC
NA	TRBV4-1	TRBJ1-1	NA	CASSLLGPQGHEAFF	TGCGCCAGCAGCCTCCTAGGGCCCCAGGGCCATGAAGCTTTCTTT
NA	TRBV10-3	TRBJ2-7	NA	CAIKGETSYEQYF	TGTGCCATCAAAGGGGAGACCTCCTACGAGCAGTACTTC
NA	TRBV19	TRBJ1-1	NA	CASSNHRGTEAFF	TGTGCCAGTAGTAACCACCGGGGCACTGAAGCTTTCTTT
NA	TRBV4-3	TRBJ1-1	NA	CASSQVEGRTEAFF	TGCGCCAGCAGCCAAGTAGAGGGGAGGACTGAAGCTTTCTTT
TRBD2	TRBV27	TRBJ2-7	NA	CASSVGGSNLEQYF	TGTGCCAGCAGCGTAGGCGGGAGTAATCTCGAGCAGTACTTC
TRBD2	TRBV7-9	TRBJ2-1	NA	CASRIAGGFNEQFF	TGTGCCAGCAGGATAGCGGGAGGTTTCAATGAGCAGTTCTTC
NA	TRBV11-1	TRBJ2-1	NA	CASTLRVGGKNEQFF	TGTGCCAGCACCCTCAGAGTCGGGGGCAAGAATGAGCAGTTCTTC
TRBD2	TRBV6-5	TRBJ2-7	NA	CASSYGRGKYEQYF	TGTGCCAGCAGTTACGGGAGGGGAAAATACGAGCAGTACTTC
NA	TRBV14	TRBJ2-7	NA	CASSQGRSSYEQYF	TGTGCCAGCAGCCAGGGACGGTCCTCCTACGAGCAGTACTTC
TRBD1	TRBV29-1	TRBJ1-1	NA	CSVVKGAVKAEAFF	TGCAGCGTTGTGAAGGGGGCGGTGAAGGCTGAAGCTTTCTTT
NA	TRBV27	TRBJ2-7	once	CASRTTGYEQYF	TGTGCCAGCAGGACCACAGGCTACGAGCAGTACTTC
TRBD2	TRBV15	TRBJ2-1	NA	CAIRTSGAYNEQFF	TGTGCCATCAGGACTAGCGGGGCCTACAATGAGCAGTTCTTC
NA	TRBV7-9	TRBJ1-1	NA	CASSSMALEAFF	TGTGCCAGCAGCTCAATGGCGTTGGAAGCTTTCTTT
NA	TRBV27	TRBJ2-1	NA	CASSLGEYNEQFF	TGTGCCAGCAGTTTAGGAGAATACAATGAGCAGTTCTTC
NA	TRBV5-5	TRBJ1-1	NA	CASSLGRTENTEAFF	TGTGCCAGCAGCTTGGGGCGGACGGAGAACACTGAAGCTTTCTTT
NA	TRBV5-1	TRBJ2-7	NA	CASSLTAPGSPSSYEQYF	TGCGCCAGCAGCTTGACCGCCCCCGGGTCTCCGAGCTCCTACGAGCAGTACTTC
NA	TRBV7-6	TRBJ2-7	once	CASSPGPEEEQYF	TGTGCCAGCAGCCCGGGGCCGGAGGAGGAGCAGTACTTC
TRBD1	TRBV7-9	TRBJ1-6	NA	CASSLAPTGETPLHF	TGTGCCAGCAGCTTAGCCCCGACAGGGGAGACGCCCCTCCACTTT
NA	TRBV6-5	TRBJ2-1	NA	CASSYSAGNYNEQFF	TGTGCCAGCAGTTACTCCGCAGGGAACTACAATGAGCAGTTCTTC
NA	TRBV19	TRBJ1-1	few	CASADAEAFF	TGTGCCAGTGCGGACGCTGAAGCTTTCTTT
NA	TRBV10-3	TRBJ1-2	NA	CAISESELGYGYTF	TGTGCCATCAGTGAGTCAGAGTTAGGCTATGGCTACACCTTC
NA	TRBV7-9	TRBJ2-1	NA	CASSPRTNPNEQFF	TGTGCCAGCAGCCCCCGGACTAACCCCAATGAGCAGTTCTTC
NA	TRBV28	TRBJ2-1	NA	CASSLLMGNEQFF	TGTGCCAGCAGTTTGTTGATGGGCAATGAGCAGTTCTTC
TRBD2	TRBV28	TRBJ2-1	NA	CASSLLAGNTYNEQFF	TGTGCCAGCAGTTTACTAGCGGGAAACACCTACAATGAGCAGTTCTTC
NA	TRBV27	TRBJ1-1	NA	CASSFGGAGTEAFF	TGTGCCAGCAGTTTCGGGGGCGCGGGCACTGAAGCTTTCTTT
NA	TRBV27	TRBJ2-5	NA	CASSFKFPGFRQETQYF	TGTGCCAGCAGTTTTAAATTTCCAGGGTTTCGCCAAGAGACCCAGTACTTC
TRBD1	TRBV19	TRBJ1-5	NA	CASSTLRQGPNQPQHF	TGTGCCAGTAGTACCCTCAGACAGGGACCGAATCAGCCCCAGCATTTT
NA	TRBV9	TRBJ2-1	once	CASSVAGGEPYNEQFF	TGTGCCAGCAGCGTAGCGGGCGGGGAACCTTACAATGAGCAGTTCTTC
TRBD2	TRBV27	TRBJ2-7	once	CASSFSSGDDSYEQYF	TGTGCCAGCAGTTTCTCTAGCGGAGACGACTCCTACGAGCAGTACTTC
NA	TRBV21-1	TRBJ2-1	once	CASRDGSRSGSLDEQFF	TGTGCCAGCAGGGATGGGAGTAGGAGCGGGAGTTTGGATGAGCAGTTCTTC
NA	TRBV7-9	TRBJ1-5	NA	CASSLHSGPQHF	TGTGCCAGCAGCCTCCACAGCGGGCCCCAGCATTTT
NA	TRBV5-5	TRBJ1-1	NA	CASSLRVGLKNTEAFF	TGTGCCAGCAGCCTTAGGGTCGGGCTTAAGAACACTGAAGCTTTCTTT
NA	TRBV9	TRBJ1-2	NA	CASSVAPGGLSGGDGYTF	TGTGCCAGCAGCGTAGCTCCCGGCGGGCTAAGTGGTGGGGATGGCTACACCTTC
NA	TRBV28	TRBJ2-7	NA	CASGGQPTFGEQYF	TGTGCCAGTGGGGGGCAGCCTACATTTGGCGAGCAGTACTTC
NA	TRBV4-2	TRBJ1-5	NA	CASSQDQFGGGPQHF	TGTGCCAGCAGCCAAGATCAATTCGGTGGGGGGCCCCAGCATTTT
NA	TRBV2	TRBJ1-5	NA	CASRRTELGNQPQHF	TGTGCCAGCAGGAGGACAGAACTAGGCAATCAGCCCCAGCATTTT
NA	TRBV28	TRBJ2-1	NA	CASSRGRYEPYNEQFF	TGTGCCAGCAGCCGGGGACGGTACGAACCCTACAATGAGCAGTTCTTC